The rows below give T cell receptor beta chains drawn from one sample of a study of CD8+ T cells in alopecia areata. Produced via immunoSEQ multiplex PCR; TCRdb's table is partial and in-frame only. The table lists approximately 130,000 clones, over 60% of them singletons. The sequencing used CD4+ T cells sorted from blood, collected at week 4, from a patient treated with tofacitinib. These receptors came from a human donor with alopecia areata. Each CDR3 is given with its conserved first and last residue. A D gene is named only where the DNA matches it firmly. Clone size is shown for a subset of rows, as once, few, many or a class of expanded clone.

d_call: -; v_call: TRBV7-9; j_call: TRBJ2-7; clone_size: few; cdr3_nt: TGTGCCAGCAGCTGGCAGACTGCCTACGAGCAGTACTTC; cdr3_aa: CASSWQTAYEQYF
d_call: -; v_call: TRBV5-6; j_call: TRBJ1-2; clone_size: -; cdr3_nt: TGTGCCAGCCTCGGAAGTGGGGGGTATGGCTACACCTTC; cdr3_aa: CASLGSGGYGYTF
d_call: -; v_call: TRBV11-2; j_call: TRBJ2-4; clone_size: -; cdr3_nt: TGTGCCAGCAGGGGGACAAGGAGGGGCGTGAACATTCAGTACTTC; cdr3_aa: CASRGTRRGVNIQYF
d_call: -; v_call: TRBV4-3; j_call: TRBJ1-5; clone_size: -; cdr3_nt: TGCGCCAGCAGCCAAGATAGGGGCAGCAATCAGCCCCAGCATTTT; cdr3_aa: CASSQDRGSNQPQHF
d_call: -; v_call: TRBV6-5; j_call: TRBJ1-2; clone_size: -; cdr3_nt: TGTGCCAGCGCCTTCAGGAGACCTAACTATGGCTACACCTTC; cdr3_aa: CASAFRRPNYGYTF
d_call: -; v_call: TRBV30; j_call: TRBJ1-5; clone_size: -; cdr3_nt: TGTGCCTGGAGTCGACCCCGGGACGGGGGATTAGCGCCCCAGCATTTT; cdr3_aa: CAWSRPRDGGLAPQHF
d_call: -; v_call: TRBV7-9; j_call: TRBJ1-1; clone_size: -; cdr3_nt: TGTGCCAGCAGCCTGCTCGGCCTCACTGAAGCTTTCTTT; cdr3_aa: CASSLLGLTEAFF
d_call: -; v_call: TRBV15; j_call: TRBJ1-1; clone_size: -; cdr3_nt: TGTGCCACCAGCACGGGGGGCACTGAAGCTTTCTTT; cdr3_aa: CATSTGGTEAFF
d_call: -; v_call: TRBV5-4; j_call: TRBJ2-3; clone_size: -; cdr3_nt: TGTGCCAGCCTATCTGTCGGCACAGATACGCAGTATTTT; cdr3_aa: CASLSVGTDTQYF
d_call: -; v_call: TRBV30; j_call: TRBJ1-2; clone_size: -; cdr3_nt: TGTGCCTGGAACAGAGCCACTGGCTACACCTTC; cdr3_aa: CAWNRATGYTF
d_call: TRBD2; v_call: TRBV18; j_call: TRBJ2-7; clone_size: -; cdr3_nt: TGTGCCAGCTCACCACGGGTAAGGACTAGCAACACCTACGAGCAGTACTTC; cdr3_aa: CASSPRVRTSNTYEQYF
d_call: TRBD1; v_call: TRBV28; j_call: TRBJ1-2; clone_size: -; cdr3_nt: TGTGCCAGCAGCCCAGGGGGCATAGCTAACTATGGCTACACCTTC; cdr3_aa: CASSPGGIANYGYTF
d_call: -; v_call: TRBV20-1; j_call: TRBJ1-2; clone_size: few; cdr3_nt: TGCAGTGCGCAGGACCCTCGGGGCTACACCTTC; cdr3_aa: CSAQDPRGYTF
d_call: TRBD1; v_call: TRBV14; j_call: TRBJ1-2; clone_size: -; cdr3_nt: TGTGCCAGCAGCCAGGGCGACAGGGCCACCTTC; cdr3_aa: CASSQGDRATF
d_call: -; v_call: TRBV29-1; j_call: TRBJ2-3; clone_size: few; cdr3_nt: TGCAGCGTTGAAGGAGGGCTTGGGGATACGCAGTATTTT; cdr3_aa: CSVEGGLGDTQYF
d_call: TRBD1; v_call: TRBV7-2; j_call: TRBJ2-4; clone_size: -; cdr3_nt: TGTGCCAGCAGCTTAGAGGGGGCAAACATTCAGTACTTC; cdr3_aa: CASSLEGANIQYF
d_call: -; v_call: TRBV28; j_call: TRBJ2-5; clone_size: once; cdr3_nt: TGTGCCAGCACCCTTCTTGTGGGGGCTCAGACCCAGTACTTC; cdr3_aa: CASTLLVGAQTQYF
d_call: -; v_call: TRBV29-1; j_call: TRBJ1-1; clone_size: -; cdr3_nt: TGCAGCGTGTGGGGGTCGGGCACTGAAGCTTTCTTT; cdr3_aa: CSVWGSGTEAFF
d_call: -; v_call: TRBV9; j_call: TRBJ1-5; clone_size: few; cdr3_nt: TGTGCCAGCAGCGCCAACGCGGGGGGTCAGCCCCAGCATTTT; cdr3_aa: CASSANAGGQPQHF
d_call: -; v_call: TRBV27; j_call: TRBJ2-1; clone_size: once; cdr3_nt: TGTGCCAGCAGCCACGACAATGAGCAGTTCTTC; cdr3_aa: CASSHDNEQFF
d_call: TRBD1; v_call: TRBV2; j_call: TRBJ1-2; clone_size: -; cdr3_nt: TGTGCCAGCAGTGAAGACAGGGGACTAGGCTACACCTTC; cdr3_aa: CASSEDRGLGYTF
d_call: TRBD2; v_call: TRBV7-9; j_call: TRBJ2-2; clone_size: -; cdr3_nt: TGTGCCAGCAGCTTAGGCGGGAGCTCTGGGACCGGGGAGCTGTTTTTT; cdr3_aa: CASSLGGSSGTGELFF
d_call: -; v_call: TRBV5-4; j_call: TRBJ2-2; clone_size: -; cdr3_nt: TGTGCCAGCAGCTTGTGGGCTGAGAACACCGGGGAGCTGTTTTTT; cdr3_aa: CASSLWAENTGELFF
d_call: TRBD2; v_call: TRBV4-3; j_call: TRBJ2-7; clone_size: -; cdr3_nt: TGCGCCAGCAGGAAGCAGCCGGGGGGAACCTACGAGCAGTACTTC; cdr3_aa: CASRKQPGGTYEQYF
d_call: -; v_call: TRBV9; j_call: TRBJ1-2; clone_size: few; cdr3_nt: TGTGCCAGCAGCGTCAACCCGACAGCTGGCTATGGCTACACCTTC; cdr3_aa: CASSVNPTAGYGYTF
d_call: -; v_call: TRBV5-1; j_call: TRBJ2-1; clone_size: -; cdr3_nt: TGCGCCAGCAGCTTGGCCGGGACCGCCAACAATGAGCAGTTCTTC; cdr3_aa: CASSLAGTANNEQFF
d_call: -; v_call: TRBV29-1; j_call: TRBJ2-7; clone_size: -; cdr3_nt: TGCAGCGCCGGACAGGGAGGGTACGAGCAGTACTTC; cdr3_aa: CSAGQGGYEQYF
d_call: TRBD2; v_call: TRBV29-1; j_call: TRBJ2-5; clone_size: once; cdr3_nt: TGCAGCGTCCAATTGGGGGGGAAAGAGACCCAGTACTTC; cdr3_aa: CSVQLGGKETQYF
d_call: -; v_call: TRBV4-1; j_call: TRBJ2-5; clone_size: -; cdr3_nt: TGCGCCAGCAGCCAAGATCGGGGTAGCCGGTTGGGAACCCAGTACTTC; cdr3_aa: CASSQDRGSRLGTQYF
d_call: -; v_call: TRBV6-5; j_call: TRBJ2-5; clone_size: -; cdr3_nt: TGTGCCAGCAGACGCACTAGGAAGGAGACCCAGTACTTC; cdr3_aa: CASRRTRKETQYF
d_call: TRBD2; v_call: TRBV7-8; j_call: TRBJ2-5; clone_size: few; cdr3_nt: TGTGCCAGCAGCTCCGACCTAGCGGGGGGGCTCGAGACCCAGTACTTC; cdr3_aa: CASSSDLAGGLETQYF
d_call: -; v_call: TRBV29-1; j_call: TRBJ2-2; clone_size: -; cdr3_nt: TGCAGCGCCGAAAGGGGAGTGGGCACCGGGGAGCTGTTTTTT; cdr3_aa: CSAERGVGTGELFF
d_call: TRBD2; v_call: TRBV7-3; j_call: TRBJ2-3; clone_size: -; cdr3_nt: TGTGCCAGCAGCCCCCACGGACTAGCGGGAGGGGTGAGGACAGATACGCAGTATTTT; cdr3_aa: CASSPHGLAGGVRTDTQYF
d_call: -; v_call: TRBV28; j_call: TRBJ2-7; clone_size: -; cdr3_nt: TGTGCCAGCAGAACTTCCTCCTACGAGCAGTACTTC; cdr3_aa: CASRTSSYEQYF
d_call: TRBD1; v_call: TRBV29-1; j_call: TRBJ2-2; clone_size: -; cdr3_nt: TGCAGCGTTGGACAGGGGGGAAAAAACACCGGGGAGCTGTTTTTT; cdr3_aa: CSVGQGGKNTGELFF
d_call: -; v_call: TRBV2; j_call: TRBJ2-7; clone_size: once; cdr3_nt: TGTGCCAGCAGTGAAGCGGGGGAGCAGTACTTC; cdr3_aa: CASSEAGEQYF
d_call: -; v_call: TRBV10-3; j_call: TRBJ2-1; clone_size: -; cdr3_nt: TGTGCCATCAGTGATCCAGGAGCGTACCTCTCCTACAATGAGCAGTTCTTC; cdr3_aa: CAISDPGAYLSYNEQFF
d_call: -; v_call: TRBV6-1; j_call: TRBJ2-1; clone_size: few; cdr3_nt: TGTGCCAGCAGTGAAGCGGCTAGCATCAATGAGCAGTTCTTC; cdr3_aa: CASSEAASINEQFF
d_call: TRBD1; v_call: TRBV7-8; j_call: TRBJ2-1; clone_size: -; cdr3_nt: TGTGCCAGCAGCTTGGGGTCGGGACAGTTCGACAATGAGCAGTTCTTC; cdr3_aa: CASSLGSGQFDNEQFF
d_call: -; v_call: TRBV19; j_call: TRBJ1-2; clone_size: -; cdr3_nt: TGTGCCAGTAGTAATAATGGCTACACCTTC; cdr3_aa: CASSNNGYTF
d_call: TRBD1; v_call: TRBV5-1; j_call: TRBJ2-2; clone_size: few; cdr3_nt: TGCGCCAGCAGCCCGCCAGCCGGGACAGGGAACACCGGGGAGCTGTTTTTT; cdr3_aa: CASSPPAGTGNTGELFF
d_call: -; v_call: TRBV7-2; j_call: TRBJ2-5; clone_size: -; cdr3_nt: TGTGCCAGCAGCTTAGCTCAGGGGGGCGCGGAGACCCAGTACTTC; cdr3_aa: CASSLAQGGAETQYF